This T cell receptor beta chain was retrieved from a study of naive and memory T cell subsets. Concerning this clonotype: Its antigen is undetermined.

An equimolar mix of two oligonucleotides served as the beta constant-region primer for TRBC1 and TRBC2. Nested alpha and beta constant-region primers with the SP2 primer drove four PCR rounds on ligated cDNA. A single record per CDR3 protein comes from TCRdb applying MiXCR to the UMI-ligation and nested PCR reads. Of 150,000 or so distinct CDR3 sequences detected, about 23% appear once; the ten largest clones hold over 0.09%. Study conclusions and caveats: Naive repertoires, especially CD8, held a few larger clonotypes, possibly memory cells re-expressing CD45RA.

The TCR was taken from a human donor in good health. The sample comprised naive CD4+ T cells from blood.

The CDR3 sequence is CASSPLQGSEQYF. In nucleotides, the CDR3 is TGTGCCAGCAGCCCCCTCCAGGGGAGCGAGCAGTACTTC. The chain has TRBV11-2 and TRBJ2-7, with D possibly TRBD1 on 6 matching bases. V lost 5 bases and J lost 6, with 14 bases in between. CDR3 length: 13 residues. Germline V gives CDR1 SGHAT, CDR2 FQNNGV.